Only a few counts were recorded for the clone carrying this T cell receptor (beta chain). Its antigen is not identified. The source of the sample is a study of identical twins. Study-wide results and caveats: The presence of invariant MAIT and iNKT cells could partly confound analyses of zero-insertion sequences.

The ends were cut back, 4 bases at V and 7 bases at J, with 16 bases in the middle. The germline V gene has CDR1 MGHRA and CDR2 YSYEKL. This CDR3 comprises 14 residues. Template switching added a universal primer site; cDNA carried unique molecular identifiers. One entry per CDR3 protein results from TCRdb running MiXCR on the 5' RACE reads. The sample lists 500,000 to 650,000 distinct CDR3 sequences, roughly 7.1% occurring once. These data were also reused for a study on yellow fever vaccine responses in identical twins. That publication notes: Convergence reportedly seemed to mark part of the twins' vaccine T cell response, with personalization marking the rest.

This receptor was obtained from a woman under 30 in good health. The source material was PBMCs. The chain recombines TRBV4-1 with TRBJ2-5; D may be TRBD1 or TRBD2 (5 bases each). CDR3 in amino acids: CASSPLDTGTTQYF. In nucleotides, the CDR3 is TGCGCCAGCAGCCCTCTTGATACGGGGACGACCCAGTACTTC.